The clone carrying this TCR beta chain was seen a single time. The record originates from a study of cytomegalovirus exposure and HLA in healthy donors. Across the whole study: The early release's HLA-typed donors yielded 78 million or so unique TCRs.

Germline V gene data show CDR1 as MNHEY and CDR2 as SMNVEV (reference sequence). This CDR3 has 14 residues. V was shortened by 3 bases and J by 8 bases, with 14 bases between the two germline ends. In the PCR, 60 Vbeta and 13 Jbeta primers were used. This table comes from immunoSEQ multiplex PCR, and its TCRdb copy is limited to in-frame clones, with some not included. The sample has 130,000 to 150,000 clones, roughly 77% seen once; the top ten hold around 2%. The sample consisted of PBMCs. The genes are TRBV27 and TRBJ2-1, with TRBD1 as a possible D gene (5 bases). The receptor comes from a man aged 30 to 39 in good health and CMV-seronegative. Here the CDR3 reads CASSFPGHGYEQFF. In DNA form, the CDR3 reads TGTGCCAGCAGTTTCCCCGGACACGGGTATGAGCAGTTCTTC.